The rows below give T cell receptor beta chains drawn from one sample of a study of T cell responses to AZD1222 COVID-19 vaccine. Using immunoSEQ multiplex PCR, the repertoire was profiled, and TCRdb retains in-frame clones only, with some absent. The sample has roughly 140,000 clones; around nine tenths are singletons. The sequences come from peripheral blood, collected 28 days after the second AZD1222 dose. The source of these receptors is an adult who received the AZD1222 COVID-19 vaccine. CDR3s include the opening cysteine and the closing phenylalanine or tryptophan. A D gene is named only where the DNA matches it firmly.

j_call v_call d_call cdr3_nt cdr3_aa
TRBJ2-7 TRBV3-1/TRBV3-2 TRBD1 TGTGCCAGCAGCCTACCCTGGACAGGGGGCATGCCTTTGGAGCAGTACTTC CASSLPWTGGMPLEQYF
TRBJ1-1 TRBV19 - TGTGCCAGTAGCACCGGACTGGGCACTGAAGCTTTCTTT CASSTGLGTEAFF
TRBJ1-5 TRBV10-2 - TGCGCCAGCAGGGGGGTAGGGCACGATCAGCCCCAGCATTTT CASRGVGHDQPQHF
TRBJ1-6 TRBV5-4 - TGTGCCAGCAGCTTGGAGGGGGGATCACCCCTCCACTTT CASSLEGGSPLHF
TRBJ1-2 TRBV5-4 - TGTGCCAGCAGCTTGTCTGAGGTTAACTATGGCTACACCTTC CASSLSEVNYGYTF
TRBJ1-5 TRBV6-6 TRBD1 TGTGCCAGCCGGGACAGATATAGCAATCAGCCCCAGCATTTT CASRDRYSNQPQHF
TRBJ2-1 TRBV7-2 - TGTGCCAGCAGCTTGATTGTACTAATGGATGAGCAGTTCTTC CASSLIVLMDEQFF
TRBJ1-2 TRBV7-9 - TGTGCCAGCAGCTTAGGGCCAGGGAGAAGCTACACCTTC CASSLGPGRSYTF
TRBJ1-2 TRBV30 - TGTGCCTGGAGTCCGGGGGCCCATATCTCTGGCTACACCTTC CAWSPGAHISGYTF
TRBJ2-7 TRBV5-1 TRBD1 TGCGCCAGCAGCCCCGCTTCGGGACAGGGGAGGCAGGAGCAGTACTTC CASSPASGQGRQEQYF
TRBJ1-2 TRBV6-1 - TGTGCCAGCAGTGATCGGGGGCGCAGGGCCTATGGCTACACCTTC CASSDRGRRAYGYTF
TRBJ1-4 TRBV3-1/TRBV3-2 - TGTGCCAGCAGCTTCAACAAAAAACTGTTTTTT CASSFNKKLFF